One and the same sample provided the 24 T cell receptor beta chains below, sequenced in a study of blood T cell repertoires in COVID-19. TCRdb's table, derived via immunoSEQ multiplex PCR, lists solely in-frame clones and lacks some. The table lists about 130,000 clones, 78% of them singletons. Sequencing used peripheral blood. The source is a man in his fifties or sixties who had recovered from COVID-19.

This rearrangement joins TRBV7-9 to TRBJ2-5; 10 bases align to TRBD1. Looked up from germline, CDR1 is SEHNR and CDR2 is FQNEAQ (reference sequence). The CDR3 runs 15 residues. The V segment lost 5 bases and the J segment 4 bases; nucleotides outside the gene matches: 7. The DNA of the CDR3 is TGTGCCAGCAGCCCCACCGGGACAGGGGTAGAGACCCAGTACTTC. This encodes CASSPTGTGVETQYF.

The V call is TRBV6-5, the J call TRBJ2-5; 9 nucleotides align to TRBD1. This CDR3 has 15 amino acids. Germline CDR1 MNHEY, CDR2 SVGAGI. V lost 2 bases and J lost 4; bases outside the gene matches: 5. The chain's CDR3 is CASSYGDRARETQYF. The DNA for the CDR3 is TGTGCCAGCAGTTACGGGGACAGGGCACGAGAGACCCAGTACTTC.

V is TRBV7-2 and J is TRBJ2-2, with 9 bases aligning to TRBD1. Germline CDR1 and CDR2: SGHTA and FQGNSA. This CDR3 contains 14 residues. With V trimmed by 5 bases and J by 6 bases, 4 bases remained unmatched. The CDR3 bases are TGTGCCAGCAGCCCGAGGACAGGGGCCGGGGAGCTGTTTTTT. It is translated as CASSPRTGAGELFF.

The V call is TRBV28, the J call TRBJ1-3; D call uncertain. CDR1 MDHEN and CDR2 SYDVKM come from the germline V gene. The V end was cut by 9 bases, the J end by 2 bases, with 8 bases between. The CDR3 is made up of 12 amino acids. This chain's CDR3 is CASIGPGNTIYF. CDR3 in DNA: TGTGCCAGTATTGGGCCTGGAAACACCATATATTTT.

This chain joins TRBV6-5 and TRBJ1-1, with 9 bases fitting TRBD1. The CDR3 length is 15 residues. With V trimmed by 4 bases and J by 3 bases, 6 bases remained unmatched. Germline V gene lookup returns CDR1 MNHEY and CDR2 SVGAGI. CDR3: CASSSGQGLDTEAFF. The CDR3 DNA is TGTGCCAGCAGTTCTGGACAGGGGTTGGACACTGAAGCTTTCTTT.

V and J are TRBV19 and TRBJ1-2; 7 bases line up with TRBD1. CDR3 length: 15 residues. Germline V gives CDR1 LNHDA, CDR2 SQIVND (reference sequence). The V gene end was trimmed by 8 bases and the J gene end by 5 bases; junction bases not matched to a gene: 14. DNA of the CDR3: TGTGCCAGTTCCCGTGGAGGGGGCCCGCATTATGGCTACACCTTC. Protein: CASSRGGGPHYGYTF.

This chain joins TRBV6-2 or TRBV6-3 and TRBJ2-3; D uncertain. The germline gives CDR1 MNHEY, CDR2 SVGEGT. The CDR3 spans 14 residues. The V and J ends lost 2 bases and 6 bases respectively, with 12 bases between them. CDR3 nucleotides: TGTGCCAGCAGTTACGGGCAGAGTGGTGATACGCAGTATTTT. Its protein is CASSYGQSGDTQYF.

The CDR3 protein is CASSLGGMGDTQYF. The DNA of the CDR3 is TGTGCCAGCAGCTTGGGGGGCATGGGAGATACGCAGTATTTT. V and J are TRBV5-8 and TRBJ2-3; TRBD1 might be the D (5 bases). The length of the CDR3 is 14 residues. V was clipped by 0 bases and J by 5 bases, with 10 bases between them. Germline V gives CDR1 SGHTS, CDR2 YDEGEE.

The chain has TRBV20-1 and TRBJ1-1; D gene ambiguous. V shed 6 bases and J shed 7 bases, with 9 bases lying between them. Looked up from germline, CDR1 is DFQATT and CDR2 is SNEGSKA (reference sequence). The CDR3 is 10 residues long. DNA of the CDR3: TGCAGTGCCCGGTCGGTTGAAGCTTTCTTT. It is translated as CSARSVEAFF.

This clone was counted only a few times. The V gene is TRBV2, the J gene TRBJ2-7, with 7 positions matching TRBD1. The CDR3 has 12 amino acids. V shed 6 bases, J shed 5 bases, and the junction held 4 bases outside the gene matches. Germline V gene lookup returns CDR1 SNHLY and CDR2 FYNNEI. CDR3 sequence: CASSLDRDEQYF. As DNA, the CDR3 is TGTGCCAGCAGCCTCGACAGGGACGAGCAGTACTTC.

The chain's CDR3 is CASSEGLAQPYEQYF. The CDR3 bases are TGTGCCAGCAGTGAGGGACTAGCGCAACCCTACGAGCAGTACTTC. This rearrangement joins TRBV2 to TRBJ2-7, with 10 bases matching TRBD2. The CDR3 is 15 residues long. CDR1 and CDR2 from the germline V gene are SNHLY and FYNNEI. V lost 3 bases to trimming and J lost 2 bases; unmatched junction nucleotides: 4.

The chain recombines TRBV7-8 with TRBJ2-2, with D possibly matching TRBD2 (6 bases). Germline CDR1 SGHVS, CDR2 FQNEAQ. The CDR3 has 15 residues. The V gene lost 2 bases and the J gene lost 1 base, with 8 bases spanning the gap. CDR3 region: CASSLQGLNTGELFF. In DNA, the CDR3 is TGTGCCAGCAGCTTACAGGGACTGAACACCGGGGAGCTGTTTTTT.

The V call is TRBV7-9, the J call TRBJ2-7; 8 positions agree with TRBD2. CDR1 and CDR2 from the germline V gene are SEHNR and FQNEAQ (reference sequence). This CDR3 has 14 amino acids. V shed 3 bases, J shed 6 bases, and the junction held 7 bases outside the gene matches. The CDR3 nucleotides are TGTGCCAGCAGCTTTAGGGCGGGGGGCGGCGAGCAGTACTTC. This codes for CASSFRAGGGEQYF.

The chain combines TRBV5-1 with TRBJ1-2; D possibly corresponds to TRBD1 (5 bases). Deletions cut 4 bases from V and 6 bases from J, with 13 bases between. Germline lookup yields CDR1 SGHRS and CDR2 YFSETQ. The CDR3 is 13 amino acids. CDR3 loop: CASSRDFRNGYTF. The CDR3 nucleotides are TGCGCCAGCAGCCGGGACTTTAGGAATGGCTACACCTTC.

The V call is TRBV7-8, the J call TRBJ1-2; TRBD1 matches 8 bases. V gave up 5 bases and J gave up 7 bases; unmatched junction bases: 6. Germline loops: CDR1 SGHVS, CDR2 FQNEAQ. The CDR3 totals 13 residues. CDR3 region: CASSPRTGSGYTF. The DNA of the CDR3 is TGTGCCAGCAGCCCCCGGACAGGGAGTGGCTACACCTTC. Together with reference TRBV7-8 and TRBJ1-2, the CDR3 gives the full variable domain: GAGVSQSPRYKVAKRGQDVALRCDPISGHVSLFWYQQALGQGPEFLTYFQNEAQLDKSGLPSDRFFAERPEGSVSTLKIQRTQQEDSAVYLCASSPRTGSGYTFGSGTRLTVV.

V usage is TRBV2 and J usage is TRBJ2-3; 8 bases map to TRBD2. The junction had 5 bases not matched to a gene; V was cut back by 4 bases and J by 5 bases. Germline-derived CDR1 and CDR2 are SNHLY and FYNNEI. The CDR3 is made up of 14 amino acids. The CDR3 region is CASSVSGGGDTQYF. For the CDR3, the DNA is TGTGCCAGCAGTGTATCGGGAGGGGGAGATACGCAGTATTTT.

This chain connects TRBV28 to TRBJ1-5, with unresolved D. This CDR3 has 17 residues. CDR1 is MDHEN and CDR2 is SYDVKM in the germline V gene. V lost 2 bases and J 1 base, leaving 15 bases between the germline ends. In nucleotides, the CDR3 is TGTGCCAGCAGTTTAACGGTGCGGCAGCTAAGCAATCAGCCCCAGCATTTT. Protein product: CASSLTVRQLSNQPQHF.

This clone has only a few counts. V gene TRBV6-6 combines with J gene TRBJ2-1; no firm D call. Germline V lookup: CDR1 MNHNY, CDR2 SVGAGI (reference sequence). V shed 8 bases and J shed 9 bases, with 11 bases lying between them. This CDR3 contains 11 residues. CDR3 sequence reads: CASGLTSEQFF. The CDR3 coding sequence is TGTGCCAGCGGTCTAACAAGTGAGCAGTTCTTC.

The rearrangement links TRBV19 to TRBJ1-3; TRBD1 matches at 7 bases. Germline V gene data show CDR1 as LNHDA and CDR2 as SQIVND (reference sequence). The CDR3 is made up of 15 amino acids. Germline trimming cut 5 bases from V and 9 bases from J; bases unmatched to any gene: 13. The CDR3 sequence: CASSSRQGWGGTIYF. The CDR3 DNA follows: TGTGCCAGTAGTTCAAGACAGGGTTGGGGTGGCACCATATATTTT.

This clone was counted between two and nine times. The chain is built from TRBV30 and TRBJ2-1, with D uncertain. CDR1 GTSNPN and CDR2 SVGIG come from the germline V gene (reference sequence). Trimming removed 3 bases at V and 5 bases at J, with 5 bases between. The CDR3 is made up of 11 amino acids. CDR3 DNA: TGTGCCTGGAGCCAAAACAATGAGCAGTTCTTC. It specifies CAWSQNNEQFF.

The chain recombines TRBV3-1 (or the pseudogene TRBV3-2) with TRBJ1-2; D is ambiguous. The CDR3 has 14 residues. Germline CDR1 LGHDT, CDR2 YNNKEL (reference sequence). V shed 4 bases and J shed 0 bases, with 9 bases lying between them. CDR3 sequence: CASSPGGANYGYTF. The CDR3 nucleotides are TGTGCCAGCAGCCCTGGAGGAGCTAACTATGGCTACACCTTC.

J is TRBJ1-5 and V is TRBV28; 10 bases line up with TRBD1. V gave up 7 bases and J gave up 2 bases; unmatched junction bases: 11. In germline, CDR1 is MDHEN, CDR2 SYDVKM. CDR3 size: 17 residues. The CDR3 DNA reads as TGTGCCAGCAAGATGACAGGGGGCGGCCGTGGCAATCAGCCCCAGCATTTT. Its translation is CASKMTGGGRGNQPQHF.

The J gene is TRBJ1-1, the V gene TRBV10-3; TRBD1 matches 8 bases. CDR1 is ENHRY, CDR2 SYGVKD, per germline. The J segment lost 1 base and the V segment lost 2 bases, leaving 12 bases of the junction unmatched. There are 18 residues in the CDR3. CDR3 residues: CAISEGLNLGTGNTEAFF. CDR3 coding DNA: TGTGCCATCAGTGAGGGGTTAAACTTGGGGACAGGGAACACTGAAGCTTTCTTT.

The DNA of the CDR3 is TGTGCCAGCAGGTCCCGGGACTCCTCCTACGAGCAGTACTTC. It is translated as CASRSRDSSYEQYF. J is TRBJ2-7 and V is TRBV27; possible D gene TRBD2, 6 bases. The CDR3 runs 14 residues. CDR1 MNHEY and CDR2 SMNVEV come from the germline V gene (reference sequence). V was shortened by 6 bases and J by 0 bases, with 12 bases between the two germline ends.